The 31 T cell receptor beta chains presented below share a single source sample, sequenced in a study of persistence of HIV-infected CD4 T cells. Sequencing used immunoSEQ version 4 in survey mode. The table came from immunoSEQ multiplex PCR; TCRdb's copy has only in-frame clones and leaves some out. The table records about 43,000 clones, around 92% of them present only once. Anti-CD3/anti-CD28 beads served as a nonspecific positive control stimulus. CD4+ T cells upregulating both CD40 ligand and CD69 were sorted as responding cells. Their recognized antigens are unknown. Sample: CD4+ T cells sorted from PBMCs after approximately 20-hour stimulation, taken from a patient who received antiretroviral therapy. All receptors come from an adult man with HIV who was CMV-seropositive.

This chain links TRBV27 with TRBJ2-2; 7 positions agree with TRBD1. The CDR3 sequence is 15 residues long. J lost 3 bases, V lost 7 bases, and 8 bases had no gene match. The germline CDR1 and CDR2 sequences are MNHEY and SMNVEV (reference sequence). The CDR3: CASTFTGVHTGELFF. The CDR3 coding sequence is TGTGCCAGCACTTTCACAGGGGTTCACACCGGGGAGCTGTTTTTT.

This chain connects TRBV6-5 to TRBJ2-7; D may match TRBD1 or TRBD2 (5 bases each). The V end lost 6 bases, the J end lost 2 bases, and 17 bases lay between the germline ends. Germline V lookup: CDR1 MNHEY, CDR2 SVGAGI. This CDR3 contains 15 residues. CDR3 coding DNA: TGTGCCAGCAGATCCGGGACGGAGTTTCCCTACGAGCAGTACTTC. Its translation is CASRSGTEFPYEQYF.

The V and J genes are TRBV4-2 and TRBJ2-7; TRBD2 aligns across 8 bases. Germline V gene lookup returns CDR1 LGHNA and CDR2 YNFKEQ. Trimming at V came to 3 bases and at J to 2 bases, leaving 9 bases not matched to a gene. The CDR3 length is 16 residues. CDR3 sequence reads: CASSHPSGGTTYEQYF. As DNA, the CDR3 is TGTGCCAGCAGCCATCCGAGCGGGGGAACGACCTACGAGCAGTACTTC.

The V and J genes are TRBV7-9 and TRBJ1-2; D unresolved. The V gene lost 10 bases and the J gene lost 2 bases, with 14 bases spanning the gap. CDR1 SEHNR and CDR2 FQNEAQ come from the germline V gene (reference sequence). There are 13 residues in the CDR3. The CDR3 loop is CAIRGPANYGYTF. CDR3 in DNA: TGTGCCATTCGCGGGCCGGCGAACTATGGCTACACCTTC.

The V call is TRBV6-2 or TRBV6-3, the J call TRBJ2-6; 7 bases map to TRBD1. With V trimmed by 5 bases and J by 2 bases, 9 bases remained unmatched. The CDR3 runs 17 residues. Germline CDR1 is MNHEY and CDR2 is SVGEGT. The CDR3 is CASSRTGRTTGANVLTF. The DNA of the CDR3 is TGTGCCAGCAGTCGGACAGGACGAACCACTGGGGCCAACGTCCTGACTTTC.

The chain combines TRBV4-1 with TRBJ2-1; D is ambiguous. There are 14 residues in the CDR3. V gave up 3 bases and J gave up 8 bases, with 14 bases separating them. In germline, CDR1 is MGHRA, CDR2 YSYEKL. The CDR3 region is CASSQSGRSDEQFF. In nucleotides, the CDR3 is TGCGCCAGCAGCCAGTCCGGACGGTCCGATGAGCAGTTCTTC.

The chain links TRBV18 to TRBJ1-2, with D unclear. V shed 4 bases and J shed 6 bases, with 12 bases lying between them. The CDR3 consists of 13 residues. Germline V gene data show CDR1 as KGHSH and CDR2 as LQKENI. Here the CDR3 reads CASSRGHEDGYTF. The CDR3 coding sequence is TGTGCCAGCTCACGAGGGCATGAGGATGGCTACACCTTC.

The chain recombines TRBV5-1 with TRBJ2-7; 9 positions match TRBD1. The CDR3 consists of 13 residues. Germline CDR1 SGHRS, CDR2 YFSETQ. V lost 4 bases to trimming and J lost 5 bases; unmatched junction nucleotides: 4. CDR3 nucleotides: TGCGCCAGCAGCGCGGGACAGGGTGACGAGCAGTACTTC. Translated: CASSAGQGDEQYF. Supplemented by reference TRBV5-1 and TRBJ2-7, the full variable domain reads KAGVTQTPRYLIKTRGQQVTLSCSPISGHRSVSWYQQTPGQGLQFLFEYFSETQRNKGNFPGRFSGRQFSNSRSEMNVSTLELGDSALYLCASSAGQGDEQYFGPGTRLTVT.

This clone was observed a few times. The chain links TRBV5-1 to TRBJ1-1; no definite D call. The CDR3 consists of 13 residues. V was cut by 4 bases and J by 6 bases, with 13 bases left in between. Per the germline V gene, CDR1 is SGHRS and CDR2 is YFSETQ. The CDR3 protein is CASSADGSSEAFF. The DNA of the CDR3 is TGCGCCAGCAGCGCGGACGGATCCTCTGAAGCTTTCTTT.

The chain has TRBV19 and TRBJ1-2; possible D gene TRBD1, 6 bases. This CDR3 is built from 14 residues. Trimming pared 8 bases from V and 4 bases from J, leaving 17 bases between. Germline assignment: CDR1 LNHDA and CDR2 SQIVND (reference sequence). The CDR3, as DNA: TGTGCCAGTCTCCCGGCACAGGGACTCTATGGCTACACCTTC. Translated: CASLPAQGLYGYTF.

CDR3 loop: CASSSGTAVYF. The CDR3 nucleotides are TGCGCCAGTTCATCCGGGACAGCCGTATATTTT. The genes are TRBV10-1 and TRBJ2-3, with 7 bases aligning to TRBD1. The germline V gene has CDR1 WNHNN and CDR2 SYGVQD (reference sequence). Trimming cost V 9 bases and J 15 bases; bases outside gene matches: 12. The CDR3 is made up of 11 amino acids.

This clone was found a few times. The CDR3 region has the DNA TGCAGCGTTAAGCGACAGGGATCGTCCTACGAGCAGTACTTC. Translation: CSVKRQGSSYEQYF. This sequence joins TRBV29-1 and TRBJ2-7, with 7 bases that match TRBD1. The germline V gene has CDR1 SQVTM and CDR2 ANQGSEA. The CDR3 spans 14 residues. Germline trimming cut 5 bases from V and 1 base from J; bases unmatched to any gene: 8.

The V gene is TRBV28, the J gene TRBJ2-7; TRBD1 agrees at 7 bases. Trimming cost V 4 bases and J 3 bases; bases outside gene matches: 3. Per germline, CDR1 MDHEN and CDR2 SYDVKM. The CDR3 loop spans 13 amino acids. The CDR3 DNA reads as TGTGCCAGCAGTTCGGGACAGAACTACGAGCAGTACTTC. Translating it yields CASSSGQNYEQYF.

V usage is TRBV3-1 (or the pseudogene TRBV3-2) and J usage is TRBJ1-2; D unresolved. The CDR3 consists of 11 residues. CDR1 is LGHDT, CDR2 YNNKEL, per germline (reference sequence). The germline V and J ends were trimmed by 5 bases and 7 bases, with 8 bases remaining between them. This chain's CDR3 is CASSSPRGYTF. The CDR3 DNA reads TGTGCCAGCAGCTCCCCCCGTGGCTACACCTTC.

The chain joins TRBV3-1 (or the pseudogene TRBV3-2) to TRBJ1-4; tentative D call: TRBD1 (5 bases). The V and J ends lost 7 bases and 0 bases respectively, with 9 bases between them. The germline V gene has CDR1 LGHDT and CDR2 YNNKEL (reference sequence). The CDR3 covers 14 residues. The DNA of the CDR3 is TGTGCCAGCACCCCGGGGGCAACTAATGAAAAACTGTTTTTT. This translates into CASTPGATNEKLFF.

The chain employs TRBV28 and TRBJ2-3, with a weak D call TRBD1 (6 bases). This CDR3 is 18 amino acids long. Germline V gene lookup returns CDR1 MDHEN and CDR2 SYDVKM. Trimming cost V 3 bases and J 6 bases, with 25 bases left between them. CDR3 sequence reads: CASSFQGFLSSPTDTQYF. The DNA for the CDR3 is TGTGCCAGCAGTTTTCAGGGGTTCCTGTCTTCCCCCACGGATACGCAGTATTTT. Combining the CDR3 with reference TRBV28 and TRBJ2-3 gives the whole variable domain DVKVTQSSRYLVKRTGEKVFLECVQDMDHENMFWYRQDPGLGLRLIYFSYDVKMKEKGDIPEGYSVSREKKERFSLILESASTNQTSMYLCASSFQGFLSSPTDTQYFGPGTRLTVL.

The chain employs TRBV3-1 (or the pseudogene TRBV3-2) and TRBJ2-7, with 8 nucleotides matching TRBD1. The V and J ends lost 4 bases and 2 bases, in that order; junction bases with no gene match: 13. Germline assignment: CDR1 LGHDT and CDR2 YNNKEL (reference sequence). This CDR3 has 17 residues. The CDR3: CASSLLPGTGTPYEQYF. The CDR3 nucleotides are TGTGCCAGCAGCCTACTTCCCGGGACAGGTACGCCCTACGAGCAGTACTTC.

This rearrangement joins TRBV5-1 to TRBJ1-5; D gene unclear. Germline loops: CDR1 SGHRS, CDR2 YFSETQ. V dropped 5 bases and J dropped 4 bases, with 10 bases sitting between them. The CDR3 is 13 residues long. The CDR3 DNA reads TGCGCCAGCAGTATCGCGGGGAATCAGCCCCAGCATTTT. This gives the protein CASSIAGNQPQHF.

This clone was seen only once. The chain's CDR3 is CASSYFSNRAGGYTF. The DNA for the CDR3 is TGTGCCAGCAGTTACTTCTCAAACAGGGCAGGGGGCTACACCTTC. The genes are TRBV6-5 and TRBJ1-2; the D gene is possibly TRBD1 (6 bases). CDR1 is MNHEY and CDR2 is SVGAGI in the germline V gene. Trimming pared 1 base from V and 8 bases from J, leaving 17 bases between. The length of the CDR3 is 15 residues.

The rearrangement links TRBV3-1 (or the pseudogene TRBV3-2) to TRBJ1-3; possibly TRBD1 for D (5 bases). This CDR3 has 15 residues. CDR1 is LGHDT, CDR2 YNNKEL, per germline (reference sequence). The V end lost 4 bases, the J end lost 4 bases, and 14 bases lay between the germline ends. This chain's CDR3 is CASSPTGPRGNTIYF. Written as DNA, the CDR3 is TGTGCCAGCAGCCCCACGGGACCGCGCGGAAACACCATATATTTT.

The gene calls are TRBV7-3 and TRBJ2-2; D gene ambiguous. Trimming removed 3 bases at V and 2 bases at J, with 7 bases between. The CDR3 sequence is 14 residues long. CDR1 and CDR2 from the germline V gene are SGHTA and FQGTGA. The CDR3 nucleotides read TGTGCCAGCAGCTTTAGGGCAAACACCGGGGAGCTGTTTTTT. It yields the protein CASSFRANTGELFF.

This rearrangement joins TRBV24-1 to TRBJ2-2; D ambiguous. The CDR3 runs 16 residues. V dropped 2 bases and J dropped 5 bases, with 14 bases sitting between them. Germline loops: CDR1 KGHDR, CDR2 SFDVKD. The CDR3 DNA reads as TGTGCCACCAGTGATTCCTCGCAGAGGCTTACCGGGGAGCTGTTTTTT. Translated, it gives CATSDSSQRLTGELFF.

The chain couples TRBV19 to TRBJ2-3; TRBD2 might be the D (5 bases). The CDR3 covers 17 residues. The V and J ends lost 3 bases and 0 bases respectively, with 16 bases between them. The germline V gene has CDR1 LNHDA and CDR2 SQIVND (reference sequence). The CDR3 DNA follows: TGTGCCAGTAGTATTGGACTTAGAGGGTCTAGCACAGATACGCAGTATTTT. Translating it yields CASSIGLRGSSTDTQYF.

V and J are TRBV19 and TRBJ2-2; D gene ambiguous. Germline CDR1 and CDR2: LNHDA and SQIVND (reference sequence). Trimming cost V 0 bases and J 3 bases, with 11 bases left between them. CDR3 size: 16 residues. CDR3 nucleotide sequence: TGTGCCAGTAGTATAGATCGTAACACCCACACCGGGGAGCTGTTTTTT. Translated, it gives CASSIDRNTHTGELFF.

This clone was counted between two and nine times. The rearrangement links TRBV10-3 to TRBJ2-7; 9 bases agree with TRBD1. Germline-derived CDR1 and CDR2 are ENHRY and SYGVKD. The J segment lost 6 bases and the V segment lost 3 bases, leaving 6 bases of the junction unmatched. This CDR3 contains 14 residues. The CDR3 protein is CAISDGTGFGEQYF. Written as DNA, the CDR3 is TGTGCCATCAGTGACGGGACAGGGTTTGGCGAGCAGTACTTC.

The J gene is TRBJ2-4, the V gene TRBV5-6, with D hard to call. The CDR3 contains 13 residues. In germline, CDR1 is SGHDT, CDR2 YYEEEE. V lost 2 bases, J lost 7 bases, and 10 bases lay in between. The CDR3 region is CASSFLGRNIQYF. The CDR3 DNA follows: TGTGCCAGCAGCTTTTTAGGACGGAACATTCAGTACTTC. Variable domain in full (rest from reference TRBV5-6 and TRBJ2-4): DAGVTQSPTHLIKTRGQQVTLRCSPKSGHDTVSWYQQALGQGPQFIFQYYEEEERQRGNFPDRFSGHQFPNYSSELNVNALLLGDSALYLCASSFLGRNIQYFGAGTRLSVL.

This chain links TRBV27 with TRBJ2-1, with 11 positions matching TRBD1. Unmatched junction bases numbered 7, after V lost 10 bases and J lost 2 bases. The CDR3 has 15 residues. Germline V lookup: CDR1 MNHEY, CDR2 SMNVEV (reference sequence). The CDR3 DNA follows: TGTGCCATTCGCCCGGGACAGGGGGCCTACAATGAGCAGTTCTTC. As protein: CAIRPGQGAYNEQFF.

CDR3 DNA sequence: TGTGCCAGCAGCCATTCCGACAGGGTAAAAGAAAAACTGTTTTTT. Its translation is CASSHSDRVKEKLFF. The chain couples TRBV3-1 (or the pseudogene TRBV3-2) to TRBJ1-4, with 7 bases that match TRBD1. Unmatched junction bases numbered 9, after V lost 3 bases and J lost 8 bases. The germline V gene has CDR1 LGHDT and CDR2 YNNKEL (reference sequence). This CDR3 spans 15 amino acids.

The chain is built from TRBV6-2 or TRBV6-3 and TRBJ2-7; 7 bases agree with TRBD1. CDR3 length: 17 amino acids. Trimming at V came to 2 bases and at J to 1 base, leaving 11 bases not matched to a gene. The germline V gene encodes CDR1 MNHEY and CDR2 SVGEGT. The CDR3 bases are TGTGCCAGCAGTTACCCAGATGACAGGGCTAATTCCTACGAGCAGTACTTC. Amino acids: CASSYPDDRANSYEQYF.

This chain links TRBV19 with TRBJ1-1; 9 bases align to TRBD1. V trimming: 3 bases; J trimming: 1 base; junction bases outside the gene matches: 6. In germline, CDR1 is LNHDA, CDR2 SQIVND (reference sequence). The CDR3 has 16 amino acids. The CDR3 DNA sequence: TGTGCCAGTAGTATTCGGGTGACAGGGGGGAACACTGAAGCTTTCTTT. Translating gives CASSIRVTGGNTEAFF.

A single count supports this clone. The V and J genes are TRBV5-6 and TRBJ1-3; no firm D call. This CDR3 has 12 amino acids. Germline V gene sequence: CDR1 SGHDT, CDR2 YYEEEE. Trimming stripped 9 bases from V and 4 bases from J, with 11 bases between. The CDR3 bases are TGTGCCACATCAGGCAACGGAAACACCATATATTTT. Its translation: CATSGNGNTIYF.